This entry features one TCR beta chain sequence. Which antigen it targets is not known. Per-base quality was not reported, and no clone a single base away is much larger than it. The data are from a study of T cell responses to AZD1222 COVID-19 vaccine (dated by TCRdb to the early 2020s). For the wider study: A total of under 250 trial participants underwent TCR sequencing, of whom more than 200 had received two doses of AZD1222 and about 25 had received two doses of the MenACWY control vaccine. Trial participants were enrolled into age subgroups of 18-55, 56-69 and 70-plus years, which contained around 150, 29 and 61 TCR-sequenced participants, respectively. Study-wide conclusions, independent of this receptor: Conclusions about previously exposed vaccinees are limited because only five to seven AZD1222 recipients were SARS-CoV-2 seropositive at baseline. Participants were mostly white British and included more females than males, and it was suggested by the authors that clonal diversity may have been underestimated. The vaccine-associated CD4 TCRs covered the entire spike protein, and the dominant responses fell in regions 160-218 and 743-854. Because no samples from the day 14 peak response were available, repertoires could be characterized only after the peak T cell response. The 56-69-year group was small, and its depth increase did not reach significance, likely because of low power. Epitopes outside the regions mutated in the B.1.351 and B.1.1.7 variants were reportedly recognized by nearly half of the unique spike-specific TCRs. Spike-specific TCR breadth and depth rose significantly after two AZD1222 doses compared with day 0 and with MenACWY recipients.

The CDR3 regions of human TCRbeta chains were analyzed by immunosequencing. The authors' analysis ran thus. Repertoire TCRs were matched against a reference library of SARS-CoV-2-specific TCRs generated with the MIRA antigen-specificity platform. Breadth was defined as the fraction of unique TCRs that were SARS-CoV-2-associated. Depth was defined as the fraction of total T cells that were SARS-CoV-2-associated. Using the MIRA data, every spike-specific TCR was mapped to the spike region that the TCR reacted to and assigned to either a CD4 or a CD8 class. Log10-transformed breadth and depth values were compared by one-way ANOVA with Sidak's multiple comparisons tests. Imported from immuneACCESS, the table was reduced by TCRdb to in-frame sequences with V and J called. These copies leave out some clones; in studies compared against another copy, an unresolved V gene accounts for under half, and the cause of the remainder is not known. V and J calls and clone size are those listed in that table; D and trimming were worked out from the DNA. The sample table holds 77,000 or so clones, of which roughly nine tenths were seen once. 6% to 8.5% of the sample is taken by the ten largest.

Taken with the paper, the label for time point translates to: baseline before first vaccination. The treatment or condition label, as the study defines it: meningococcal conjugate vaccine given as trial control. Vaccinee samples came from UK trials COV001 and COV002, including a single-blind randomized controlled phase 2/3 trial of AZD1222 (ChAdOx1 nCoV-19) in healthy adults. For TCRbeta chain sequencing, PBMC samples were collected from trial participants at day 0 and at day 28 after the second dose. This material consisted of peripheral blood, taken on day 0 of MenACWY control vaccination. This clonotype was obtained from an adult in good health.

The bases read TGTGCCAGTAGCAAGGGACAGGCTAGCAATCAGCCCCAGCATTTT. Translated, this is CASSKGQASNQPQHF. The chain is encoded by TRBV19 joined to TRBJ1-5; 8 middle bases align to TRBD1. The CDR3 runs 15 residues from the cysteine to the phenylalanine. Kept here is only the CDR3 DNA, which spans 45 bases and is read in frame from base 1. The germline V gene (reference sequence) gives CDR1 as LNHDA and CDR2 as SQIVND. The germline V end is reduced by 6 bases and the J end by 0 bases; junction bases left unmatched: 4.